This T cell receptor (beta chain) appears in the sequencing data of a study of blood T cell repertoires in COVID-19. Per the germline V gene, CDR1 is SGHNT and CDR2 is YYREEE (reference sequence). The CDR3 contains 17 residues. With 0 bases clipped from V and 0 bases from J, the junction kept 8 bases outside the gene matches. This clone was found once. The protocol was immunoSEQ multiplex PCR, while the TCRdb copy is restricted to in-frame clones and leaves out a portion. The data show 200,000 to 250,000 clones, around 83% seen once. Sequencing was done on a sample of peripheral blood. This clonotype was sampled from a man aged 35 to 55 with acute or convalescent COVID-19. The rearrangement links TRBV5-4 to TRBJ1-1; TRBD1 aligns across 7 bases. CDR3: CASSLVGGAFMNTEAFF. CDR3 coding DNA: TGTGCCAGCAGCTTGGTAGGGGGCGCATTTATGAACACTGAAGCTTTCTTT.